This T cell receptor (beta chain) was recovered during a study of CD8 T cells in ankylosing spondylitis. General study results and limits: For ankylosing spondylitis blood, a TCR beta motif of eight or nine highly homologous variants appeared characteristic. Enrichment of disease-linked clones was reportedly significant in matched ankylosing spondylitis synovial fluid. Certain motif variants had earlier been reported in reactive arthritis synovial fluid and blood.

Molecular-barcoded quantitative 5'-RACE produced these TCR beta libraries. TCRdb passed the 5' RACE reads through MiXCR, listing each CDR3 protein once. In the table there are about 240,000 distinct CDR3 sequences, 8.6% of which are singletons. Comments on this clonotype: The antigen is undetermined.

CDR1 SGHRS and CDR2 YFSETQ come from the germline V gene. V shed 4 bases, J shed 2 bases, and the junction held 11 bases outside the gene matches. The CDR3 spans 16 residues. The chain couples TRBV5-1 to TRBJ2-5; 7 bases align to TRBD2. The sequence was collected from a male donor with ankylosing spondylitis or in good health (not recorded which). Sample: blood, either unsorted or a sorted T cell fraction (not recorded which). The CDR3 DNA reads TGCGCCAGCAGCCGGGGGACTACCAAGGTTCAAGAGACCCAGTACTTC. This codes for CASSRGTTKVQETQYF.